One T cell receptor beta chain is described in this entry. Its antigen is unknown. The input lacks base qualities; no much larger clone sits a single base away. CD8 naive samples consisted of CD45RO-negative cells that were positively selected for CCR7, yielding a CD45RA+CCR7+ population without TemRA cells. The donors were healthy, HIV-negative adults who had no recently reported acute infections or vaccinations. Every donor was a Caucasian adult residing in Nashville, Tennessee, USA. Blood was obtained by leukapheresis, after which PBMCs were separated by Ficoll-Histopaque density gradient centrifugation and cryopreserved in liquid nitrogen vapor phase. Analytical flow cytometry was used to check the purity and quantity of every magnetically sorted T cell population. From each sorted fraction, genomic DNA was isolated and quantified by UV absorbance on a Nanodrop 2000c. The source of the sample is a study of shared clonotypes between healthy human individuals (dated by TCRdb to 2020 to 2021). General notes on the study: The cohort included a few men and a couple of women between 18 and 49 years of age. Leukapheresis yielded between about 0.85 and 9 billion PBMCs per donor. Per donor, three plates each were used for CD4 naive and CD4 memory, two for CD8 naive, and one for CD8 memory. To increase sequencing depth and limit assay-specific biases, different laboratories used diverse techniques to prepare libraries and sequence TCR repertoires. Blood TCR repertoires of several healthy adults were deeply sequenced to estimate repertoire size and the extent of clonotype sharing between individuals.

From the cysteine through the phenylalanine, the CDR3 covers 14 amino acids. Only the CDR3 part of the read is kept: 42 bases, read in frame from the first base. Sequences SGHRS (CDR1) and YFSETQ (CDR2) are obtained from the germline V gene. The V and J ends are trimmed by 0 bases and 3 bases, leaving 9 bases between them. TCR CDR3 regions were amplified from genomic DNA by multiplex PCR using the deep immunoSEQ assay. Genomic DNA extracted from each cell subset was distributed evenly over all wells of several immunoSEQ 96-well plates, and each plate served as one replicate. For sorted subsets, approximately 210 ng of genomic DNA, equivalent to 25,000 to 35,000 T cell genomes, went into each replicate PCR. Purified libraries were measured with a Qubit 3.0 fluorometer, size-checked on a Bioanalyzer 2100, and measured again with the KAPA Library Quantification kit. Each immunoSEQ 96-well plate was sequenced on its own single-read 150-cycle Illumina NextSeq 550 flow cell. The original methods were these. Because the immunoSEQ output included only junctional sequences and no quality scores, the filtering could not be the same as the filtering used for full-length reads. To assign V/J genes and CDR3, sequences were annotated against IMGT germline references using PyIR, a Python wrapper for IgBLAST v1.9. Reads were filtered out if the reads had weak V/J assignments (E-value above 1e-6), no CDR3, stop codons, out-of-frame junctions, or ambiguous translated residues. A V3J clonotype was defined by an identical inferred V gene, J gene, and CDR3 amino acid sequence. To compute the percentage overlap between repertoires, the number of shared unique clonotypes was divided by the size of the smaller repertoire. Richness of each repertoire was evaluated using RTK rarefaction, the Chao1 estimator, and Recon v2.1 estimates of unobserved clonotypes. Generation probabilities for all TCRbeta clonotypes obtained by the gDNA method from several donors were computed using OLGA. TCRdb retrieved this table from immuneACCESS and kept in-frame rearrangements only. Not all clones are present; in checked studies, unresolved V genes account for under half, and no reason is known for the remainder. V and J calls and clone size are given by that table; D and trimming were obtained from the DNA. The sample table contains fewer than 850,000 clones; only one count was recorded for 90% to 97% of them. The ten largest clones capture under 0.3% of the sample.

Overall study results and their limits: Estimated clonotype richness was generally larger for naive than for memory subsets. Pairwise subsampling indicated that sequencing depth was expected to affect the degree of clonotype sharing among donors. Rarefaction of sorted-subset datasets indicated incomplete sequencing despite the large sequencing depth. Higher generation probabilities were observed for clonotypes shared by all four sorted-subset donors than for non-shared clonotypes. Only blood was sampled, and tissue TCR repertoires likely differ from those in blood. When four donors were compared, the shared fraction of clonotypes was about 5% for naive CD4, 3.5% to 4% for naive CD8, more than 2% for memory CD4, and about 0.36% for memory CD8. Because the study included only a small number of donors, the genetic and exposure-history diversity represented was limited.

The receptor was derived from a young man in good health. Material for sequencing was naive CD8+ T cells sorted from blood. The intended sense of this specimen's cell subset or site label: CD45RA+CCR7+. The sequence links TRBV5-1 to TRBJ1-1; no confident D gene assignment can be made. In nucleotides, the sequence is TGCGCCAGCAGCTTGGATTTTACGGACACTGAAGCTTTCTTT. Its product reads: CASSLDFTDTEAFF.